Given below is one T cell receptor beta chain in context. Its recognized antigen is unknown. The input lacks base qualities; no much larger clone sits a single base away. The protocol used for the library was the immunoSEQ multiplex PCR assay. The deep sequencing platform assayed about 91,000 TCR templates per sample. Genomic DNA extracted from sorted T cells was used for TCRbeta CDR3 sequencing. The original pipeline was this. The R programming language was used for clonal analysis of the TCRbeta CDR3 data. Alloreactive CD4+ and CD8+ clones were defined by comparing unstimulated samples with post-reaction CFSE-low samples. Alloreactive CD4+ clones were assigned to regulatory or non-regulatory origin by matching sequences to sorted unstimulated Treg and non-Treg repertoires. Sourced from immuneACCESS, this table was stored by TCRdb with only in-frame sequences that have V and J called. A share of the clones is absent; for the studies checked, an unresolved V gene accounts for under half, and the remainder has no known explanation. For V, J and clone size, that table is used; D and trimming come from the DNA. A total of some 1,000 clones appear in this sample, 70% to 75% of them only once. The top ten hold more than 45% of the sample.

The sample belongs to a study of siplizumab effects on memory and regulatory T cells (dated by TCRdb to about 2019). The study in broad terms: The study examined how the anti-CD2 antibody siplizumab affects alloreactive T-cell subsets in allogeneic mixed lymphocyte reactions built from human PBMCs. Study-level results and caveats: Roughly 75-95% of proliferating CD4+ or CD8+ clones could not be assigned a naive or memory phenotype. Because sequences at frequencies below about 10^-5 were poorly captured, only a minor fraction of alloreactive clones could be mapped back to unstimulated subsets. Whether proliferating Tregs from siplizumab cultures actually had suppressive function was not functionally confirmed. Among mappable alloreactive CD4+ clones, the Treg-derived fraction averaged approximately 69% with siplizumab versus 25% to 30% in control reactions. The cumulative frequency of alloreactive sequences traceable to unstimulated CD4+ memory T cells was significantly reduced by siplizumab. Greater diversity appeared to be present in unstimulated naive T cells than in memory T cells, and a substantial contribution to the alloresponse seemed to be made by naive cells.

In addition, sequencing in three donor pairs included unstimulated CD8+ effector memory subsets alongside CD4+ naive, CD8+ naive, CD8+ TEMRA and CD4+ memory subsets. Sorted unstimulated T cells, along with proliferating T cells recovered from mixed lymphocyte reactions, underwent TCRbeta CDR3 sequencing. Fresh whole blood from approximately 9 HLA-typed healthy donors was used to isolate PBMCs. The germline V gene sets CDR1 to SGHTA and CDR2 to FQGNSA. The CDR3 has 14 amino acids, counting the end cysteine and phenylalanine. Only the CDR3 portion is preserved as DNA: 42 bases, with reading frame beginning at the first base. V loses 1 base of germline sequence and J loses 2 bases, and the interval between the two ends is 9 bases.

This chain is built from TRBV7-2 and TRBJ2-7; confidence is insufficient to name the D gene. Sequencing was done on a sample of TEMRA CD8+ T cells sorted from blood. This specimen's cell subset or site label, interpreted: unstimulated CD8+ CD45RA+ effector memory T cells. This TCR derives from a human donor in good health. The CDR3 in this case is CASSLGQTPYEQYF. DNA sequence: TGTGCCAGCAGCTTAGGGCAGACTCCCTACGAGCAGTACTTC.